This paragraph reports one T cell receptor (beta chain). As yet, its antigen is unknown. Germline loops: CDR1 SGHVS, CDR2 FQNEAQ. The V and J ends lost 3 bases and 3 bases, in that order; junction bases with no gene match: 1. The CDR3 covers 13 residues. The source of the sample is a study of cytomegalovirus exposure and HLA in healthy donors. Study observations and caveats: Apparent HLA restriction characterized most CMV-associated TCR beta chains in a later analysis. Judged likely to be a sequencing artifact was a cluster of highly shared sequence variants. Later analysis associated a missense DCLRE1C variant with TCR beta V- and J-gene trimming. Presence/absence results assume similar sequencing depth per donor, which may not hold.

Primers: 60 Vbeta forward and 13 Jbeta reverse. Sequencing was performed with immunoSEQ multiplex PCR; in TCRdb, only in-frame clones are kept and a portion is missing. The sample holds about 120,000 clones, around 80% seen once. The V gene is TRBV7-8, the J gene TRBJ2-5; the match to TRBD2 covers 7 bases. This clonotype was obtained from a female donor in good health and CMV-seropositive. Material: PBMCs. The CDR3 reads CASSLGGKETQYF. CDR3 nucleotide sequence: TGTGCCAGCAGCTTGGGGGGGAAAGAGACCCAGTACTTC.